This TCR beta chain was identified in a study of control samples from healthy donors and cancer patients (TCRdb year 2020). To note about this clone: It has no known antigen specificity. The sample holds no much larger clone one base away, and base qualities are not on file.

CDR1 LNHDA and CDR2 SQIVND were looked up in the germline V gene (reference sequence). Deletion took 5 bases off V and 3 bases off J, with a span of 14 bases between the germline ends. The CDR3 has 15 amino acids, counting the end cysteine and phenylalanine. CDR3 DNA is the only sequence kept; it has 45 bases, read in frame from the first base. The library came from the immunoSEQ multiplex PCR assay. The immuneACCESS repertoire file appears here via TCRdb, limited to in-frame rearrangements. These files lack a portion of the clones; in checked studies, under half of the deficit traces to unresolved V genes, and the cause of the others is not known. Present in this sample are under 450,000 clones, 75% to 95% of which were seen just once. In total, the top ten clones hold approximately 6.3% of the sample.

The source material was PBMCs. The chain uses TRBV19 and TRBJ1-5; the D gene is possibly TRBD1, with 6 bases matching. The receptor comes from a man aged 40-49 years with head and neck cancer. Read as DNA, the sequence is TGTGCCAGTAGTCGGGGGGGCGCATTCAATCAGCCCCAGCATTTT. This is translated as CASSRGGAFNQPQHF.